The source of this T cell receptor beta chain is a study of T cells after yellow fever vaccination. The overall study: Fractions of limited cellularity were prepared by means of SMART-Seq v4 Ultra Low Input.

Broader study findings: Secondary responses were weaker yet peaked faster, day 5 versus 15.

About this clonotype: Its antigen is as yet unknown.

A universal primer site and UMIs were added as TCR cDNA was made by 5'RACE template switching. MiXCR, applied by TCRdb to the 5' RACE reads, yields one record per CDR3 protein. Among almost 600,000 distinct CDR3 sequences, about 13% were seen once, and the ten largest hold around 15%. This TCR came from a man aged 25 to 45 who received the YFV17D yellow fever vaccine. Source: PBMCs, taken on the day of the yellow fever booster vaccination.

The CDR3, as DNA: TGTGCCAGCAGCCAAGGGGGTCATTCAGATACGCAGTATTTT. Translating it yields CASSQGGHSDTQYF. The V call is TRBV3-1, the J call TRBJ2-3; D gene unclear. Per germline, CDR1 LGHDT and CDR2 YNNKEL (reference sequence). The CDR3 extends over 14 amino acids. Trimming removed 1 base from V and 4 bases from J, with 9 bases in between.